Following are 14 T cell receptor beta chains from one sample sequenced in a study of cytomegalovirus exposure and HLA in healthy donors (dated by TCRdb to about 2017). The library was made by the immunoSEQ multiplex PCR assay. A mixture of 60 forward primers for TCR Vbeta segments and 13 reverse primers for TCR Jbeta segments was used in the multiplex PCR. The immuneACCESS repertoire file appears here via TCRdb, limited to in-frame rearrangements. These files lack a portion of the clones; in checked studies, under half of the deficit traces to unresolved V genes, and the cause of the others is not known. For this sample the table gives more than 150,000 clones, of which 76% were detected only once. The ten largest clones add up to less than 2.5% of the sample. Sequenced material: PBMCs. These receptors all come from a woman aged 25 to 39 in good health and CMV-seropositive.

The V gene is TRBV7-9, the J gene TRBJ2-5; tentative D call: TRBD1 (6 bases). The ends were cut back, 4 bases at V and 4 bases at J, with 16 bases in the middle. CDR1 is SEHNR, CDR2 FQNEAQ, per germline (reference sequence). There are 15 residues in the CDR3. The CDR3 loop is CASSSSSRGRETQYF. The CDR3 nucleotides read TGTGCCAGCAGCTCCAGCTCCAGGGGTAGAGAGACCCAGTACTTC.

V and J are TRBV7-9 and TRBJ1-2, with D unresolved. Per the germline V gene, CDR1 is SEHNR and CDR2 is FQNEAQ (reference sequence). Deletions cut 2 bases from V and 7 bases from J, with 5 bases between. The CDR3 length is 11 residues. CDR3 sequence: CASSLNGGYTF. CDR3 nucleotide sequence: TGTGCCAGCAGCTTAAACGGTGGCTACACCTTC.

CDR3 amino acids: CASSTLQGMEDTEAFF. The CDR3 DNA follows: TGTGCCAGTAGTACCCTCCAGGGGATGGAGGACACTGAAGCTTTCTTT. The chain links TRBV19 to TRBJ1-1; maybe TRBD1 (6 bases). The V end lost 4 bases, the J end lost 3 bases, and 18 bases lay between the germline ends. The CDR3 has 16 amino acids. Germline CDR1 reads LNHDA; CDR2 reads SQIVND (reference sequence).

The rearrangement joins TRBV19 to TRBJ2-3; D gene ambiguous. Germline values: CDR1 LNHDA, CDR2 SQIVND (reference sequence). Trimming stripped 6 bases from V and 5 bases from J, with 15 bases between. The CDR3 is 14 amino acids. The CDR3 spells CASRRQSALDTQYF. As DNA, the CDR3 is TGTGCCAGTAGGAGACAATCGGCCTTAGATACGCAGTATTTT.

The V call is TRBV10-1, the J call TRBJ2-3; weak D call: TRBD1 (6 bases). Trimming removed 2 bases from V and 4 bases from J, with 13 bases in between. The CDR3 loop spans 15 amino acids. Germline V gene data show CDR1 as WNHNN and CDR2 as SYGVQD (reference sequence). CDR3 protein: CASSEETGLADTQYF. For the CDR3, the DNA is TGCGCCAGCAGTGAGGAAACAGGGTTAGCAGATACGCAGTATTTT.

This chain uses TRBV4-2 with TRBJ1-2; a possible D gene is TRBD1 (5 bases). The V gene lost 2 bases and the J gene lost 4 bases, with 14 bases spanning the gap. The V gene's germline CDR1 is LGHNA and CDR2 YNFKEQ. CDR3 length equals 15 residues. CDR3 DNA: TGTGCCAGCAGCCAAAGGGGCGAATACGCCTATGGCTACACCTTC. This translates into CASSQRGEYAYGYTF.

The chain uses TRBV28 and TRBJ1-1; D gene uncertain. CDR3 size: 15 residues. Trimming stripped 3 bases from V and 1 base from J, with 12 bases between. Germline values: CDR1 MDHEN, CDR2 SYDVKM. CDR3 region: CASSFVGFTNTEAFF. CDR3 nucleotide sequence: TGTGCCAGCAGTTTCGTCGGTTTCACGAACACTGAAGCTTTCTTT.

V and J are TRBV12-5 and TRBJ2-3, with TRBD2 matching 11 bases. In germline, CDR1 is LGHNT, CDR2 FRNRAP. J was trimmed by 0 bases and V by 7 bases; bases with no gene match: 6. This CDR3 spans 16 amino acids. The CDR3 spells CASVHGTSGSTDTQYF. The CDR3 DNA reads as TGTGCTAGTGTTCACGGGACTAGCGGAAGCACAGATACGCAGTATTTT. The complete variable domain, with remaining parts taken from reference TRBV12-5 and TRBJ2-3, reads DARVTQTPRHKVTEMGQEVTMRCQPILGHNTVFWYRQTMMQGLELLAYFRNRAPLDDSGMPKDRFSAEMPDATLATLKIQPSEPRDSAVYFCASVHGTSGSTDTQYFGPGTRLTVL.

This clone was seen once. This chain connects TRBV11-2 to TRBJ1-2; perhaps TRBD1 as D (6 bases). Germline loops: CDR1 SGHAT, CDR2 FQNNGV. The CDR3 is 13 residues long. V gave up 5 bases and J gave up 10 bases, with 17 bases separating them. CDR3 region: CASSTMRGIVYTF. DNA of the CDR3: TGTGCCAGCAGCACCATGAGGGGGATAGTCTACACCTTC.

This chain joins TRBV10-3 and TRBJ1-5; a possible D gene is TRBD1 (6 bases). From germline, CDR1 is ENHRY and CDR2 SYGVKD. V shed 11 bases and J shed 6 bases, with 17 bases lying between them. This CDR3 has 13 residues. This CDR3 reads CASGESTRQPQHF. CDR3 DNA sequence: TGTGCCTCAGGGGAAAGTACACGTCAGCCCCAGCATTTT.

Worth noting for this clone: Sequence at one end of the junction differs from germline and may be a read error. CDR3 amino acids: CSSSLEYGTGVGEQYF. CDR3 in DNA: TGTTCCAGCAGCTTAGAATACGGGACAGGGGTAGGCGAGCAGTACTTC. This chain uses TRBV7-9 with TRBJ2-7; 10 bases align to TRBD1. This CDR3 region has 16 residues. Looked up from germline, CDR1 is SEHNR and CDR2 is FQNEAQ (reference sequence).

This rearrangement joins TRBV5-6 to TRBJ2-7; D is perhaps TRBD1 (6 bases). CDR3 length: 15 amino acids. V was clipped by 2 bases and J by 1 base, with 13 bases between them. Germline V gives CDR1 SGHDT, CDR2 YYEEEE. In DNA form, the CDR3 reads TGTGCCAGCAGCTTTCTATCAGGGGATTCCTACGAGCAGTACTTC. Protein product: CASSFLSGDSYEQYF.

CDR3 nucleotide sequence: TGTGCCAGCAGCCCAGGGGGCGAGGACGAGCAGTACTTC. This gives the protein CASSPGGEDEQYF. The chain has TRBV9 and TRBJ2-7; 8 bases line up with TRBD1. Trimming cost V 4 bases and J 5 bases; bases outside gene matches: 5. The CDR3 contains 13 residues. Germline V gene data show CDR1 as SGDLS and CDR2 as YYNGEE.

This clone was recorded a few times. The chain joins TRBV29-1 to TRBJ2-7; TRBD1 aligns across 7 bases. With V trimmed by 4 bases and J by 0 bases, 3 bases remained unmatched. This CDR3 is built from 13 residues. Per germline, CDR1 SQVTM and CDR2 ANQGSEA. CDR3 nucleotide sequence: TGCAGCGTTGGGGGACAGTCCTCCTACGAGCAGTACTTC. The encoded protein is CSVGGQSSYEQYF.